Shown below are 14 T cell receptor beta chains from a single sample sequenced in a study of CD8+ T cells in alopecia areata. Reverse transcription of extracted RNA yielded cDNA, which provided the sequencing template. TCRdb's table, derived via immunoSEQ multiplex PCR, lists solely in-frame clones and lacks some. The repertoire has some 120,000 clones, around 50% of them found once; the top ten carry roughly 10%. Sequenced sample: NKG2D-low CD8+ T cells sorted from blood. Every receptor here comes from a human donor with alopecia areata.

The V and J genes are TRBV4-3 and TRBJ2-1; 7 bases agree with TRBD2. Germline V lookup: CDR1 LGHNA, CDR2 YSLEER. The CDR3 has 15 amino acids. Germline trimming cut 4 bases from V and 2 bases from J; bases unmatched to any gene: 5. The chain's CDR3 is CASSRTRGAYNEQFF. The CDR3 DNA sequence: TGCGCCAGCAGCCGGACTAGAGGGGCCTACAATGAGCAGTTCTTC.

Only one count was recorded for this clone. The rearrangement joins TRBV29-1 to TRBJ2-7, with D possibly matching TRBD2 (6 bases). The V end was cut by 4 bases, the J end by 1 base, with 14 bases between. The CDR3 runs 14 residues. Germline-derived CDR1 and CDR2 are SQVTM and ANQGSEA. CDR3 residues: CSVASTSGSYEQYF. The CDR3, as DNA: TGCAGCGTTGCATCGACTAGTGGGTCCTACGAGCAGTACTTC.

The V call is TRBV30, the J call TRBJ2-1; D possibly corresponds to TRBD2 (6 bases). Between the trimmed V and J ends, which lost 8 bases and 3 bases, there was a span of 17 bases. Germline V gives CDR1 GTSNPN, CDR2 SVGIG (reference sequence). This CDR3 has 14 residues. CDR3 nucleotide sequence: TGTGCCATGAAAGGGCCGGGGGACTACAATGAGCAGTTCTTC. This encodes CAMKGPGDYNEQFF.

The gene calls are TRBV30 and TRBJ2-5, with unresolved D. The CDR3 covers 11 residues. Germline assignment: CDR1 GTSNPN and CDR2 SVGIG (reference sequence). V was pared by 3 bases and J by 4 bases, with 6 bases between. The CDR3 DNA reads TGTGCCTGGAGCATTCGAGAGACCCAGTACTTC. Encoded protein: CAWSIRETQYF.

This CDR3 reads CASSFGQEAFF. CDR3 DNA: TGCGCCAGCAGCTTCGGACAGGAAGCTTTCTTT. V is TRBV5-1 and J is TRBJ1-1; possibly TRBD1 for D (6 bases). This CDR3 comprises 11 residues. Deletions cut 2 bases from V and 8 bases from J, with 7 bases between. Per germline, CDR1 SGHRS and CDR2 YFSETQ. Full variable domain (missing parts from reference TRBV5-1 and TRBJ1-1): KAGVTQTPRYLIKTRGQQVTLSCSPISGHRSVSWYQQTPGQGLQFLFEYFSETQRNKGNFPGRFSGRQFSNSRSEMNVSTLELGDSALYLCASSFGQEAFFGQGTRLTVV.

The sample holds a few counts of this clone. The chain employs TRBV2 and TRBJ2-1; D may be TRBD1 or TRBD2 (5 bases each). Germline V gene data show CDR1 as SNHLY and CDR2 as FYNNEI. The V end was cut by 7 bases, the J end by 2 bases, with 15 bases between. CDR3 length equals 15 residues. CDR3 region: CASIAGDHPYNEQFF. The DNA of the CDR3 is TGTGCCAGCATAGCTGGGGACCATCCCTACAATGAGCAGTTCTTC.

The V and J genes are TRBV27 and TRBJ2-7; D is unclear. Germline values: CDR1 MNHEY, CDR2 SMNVEV (reference sequence). The length of the CDR3 is 11 residues. V was pared by 5 bases and J by 2 bases, with 4 bases between. CDR3 residues: CASSTAYEQYF. Here the CDR3 DNA reads TGTGCCAGCAGTACCGCCTACGAGCAGTACTTC.

The chain employs TRBV29-1 and TRBJ2-7, with 8 positions matching TRBD2. The CDR3 contains 13 residues. In germline, CDR1 is SQVTM, CDR2 ANQGSEA. The ends lost 7 bases at V and 6 bases at J; junction bases unmatched: 11. DNA for the CDR3: TGCAGCGCCCGGGGACTAGATAAGTTCGAGCAGTACTTC. Protein product: CSARGLDKFEQYF.

This chain uses TRBV28 with TRBJ2-5; D unresolved. The V end lost 3 bases, the J end lost 2 bases, and 7 bases lay between the germline ends. Germline V gene sequence: CDR1 MDHEN, CDR2 SYDVKM. This CDR3 spans 13 amino acids. CDR3 coding DNA: TGTGCCAGCAGTTTGATGGGGCAAGAGACCCAGTACTTC. Amino acid sequence: CASSLMGQETQYF.

This chain joins TRBV29-1 and TRBJ2-7, with 9 bases matching TRBD2. The CDR3 contains 14 residues. In germline, CDR1 is SQVTM, CDR2 ANQGSEA. V trimming: 2 bases; J trimming: 6 bases; junction bases outside the gene matches: 8. The chain's CDR3 is CSVESSGSGSEQYF. CDR3 in DNA: TGCAGCGTTGAATCGAGCGGTAGCGGGAGCGAGCAGTACTTC.

V and J are TRBV2 and TRBJ2-3; no clear D. CDR1 SNHLY and CDR2 FYNNEI come from the germline V gene. V was shortened by 8 bases and J by 4 bases, with 4 bases between the two germline ends. The CDR3 has 10 residues. The CDR3 region is CASVADTQYF. In DNA, the CDR3 is TGTGCCAGCGTCGCAGATACGCAGTATTTT.

This clone was observed a handful of times. The chain carries TRBV7-8 and TRBJ2-3, with D uncertain. The CDR3 covers 15 residues. The V end lost 1 base, the J end lost 2 bases, and 10 bases lay between the germline ends. CDR1 and CDR2 (germline): SGHVS, FQNEAQ. CDR3 sequence reads: CASSLGAYNTDTQYF. The CDR3 bases are TGTGCCAGCAGCTTAGGGGCGTACAACACAGATACGCAGTATTTT.

This clone turned up a few times. The chain carries TRBV28 and TRBJ2-5; 7 bases align to TRBD2. Per germline, CDR1 MDHEN and CDR2 SYDVKM. V trimming: 5 bases; J trimming: 0 bases; junction bases outside the gene matches: 3. The CDR3 has 14 amino acids. This CDR3 reads CASSALADQETQYF. The CDR3 region has the DNA TGTGCCAGCAGTGCGCTAGCGGACCAAGAGACCCAGTACTTC.

The gene calls are TRBV29-1 and TRBJ2-5, with D possibly TRBD1 on 6 matching bases. This CDR3 has 15 amino acids. Germline CDR1 reads SQVTM; CDR2 reads ANQGSEA. The V end was cut by 5 bases, the J end by 0 bases, with 16 bases between. CDR3 in DNA: TGCAGCGTTACTCCGTGGACAGCGCACCAAGAGACCCAGTACTTC. It encodes CSVTPWTAHQETQYF. The full variable domain, in which reference TRBV29-1 and TRBJ2-5 provide the parts outside the CDR3, is SAVISQKPSRDICQRGTSLTIQCQVDSQVTMMFWYRQQPGQSLTLIATANQGSEATYESGFVIDKFPISRPNLTFSTLTVSNMSPEDSSIYLCSVTPWTAHQETQYFGPGTRLLVL.